The source of this T cell receptor (beta chain) is a study of blood T cells in healthy people across ages. Trimming stripped 0 bases from V and 3 bases from J, with 9 bases between. This CDR3 is built from 14 residues. Germline loops: CDR1 SGDLS, CDR2 YYNGEE. The second PCR ran about 6 to 11 cycles with a sample-barcoded 5' primer and J-beta primers. TCRdb itself ran the 5' RACE reads through MiXCR, one entry per CDR3 protein. In the table there are around 1,600,000 distinct CDR3 sequences, approximately 42% of which are singletons. The sample holds a few counts of this clonotype. The sample comprised blood. This TCR came from a woman under 30 in good health. The V and J genes are TRBV9 and TRBJ1-2; D is uncertain. Here the CDR3 reads CASSVAIEDYGYTF. The CDR3 bases are TGTGCCAGCAGCGTAGCTATTGAGGACTATGGCTACACCTTC.